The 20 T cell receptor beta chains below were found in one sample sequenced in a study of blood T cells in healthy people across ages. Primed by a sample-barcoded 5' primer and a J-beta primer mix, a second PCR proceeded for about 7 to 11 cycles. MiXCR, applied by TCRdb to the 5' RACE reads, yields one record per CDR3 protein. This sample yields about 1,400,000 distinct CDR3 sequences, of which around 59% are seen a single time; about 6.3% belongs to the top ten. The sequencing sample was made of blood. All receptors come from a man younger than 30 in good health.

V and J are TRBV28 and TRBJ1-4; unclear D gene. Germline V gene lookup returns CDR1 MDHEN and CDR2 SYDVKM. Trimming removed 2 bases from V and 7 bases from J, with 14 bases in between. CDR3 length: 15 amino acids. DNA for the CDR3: TGTGCCAGCAGTTTAATAAGGAGGGAAGGTGAAAAACTGTTTTTT. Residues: CASSLIRREGEKLFF.

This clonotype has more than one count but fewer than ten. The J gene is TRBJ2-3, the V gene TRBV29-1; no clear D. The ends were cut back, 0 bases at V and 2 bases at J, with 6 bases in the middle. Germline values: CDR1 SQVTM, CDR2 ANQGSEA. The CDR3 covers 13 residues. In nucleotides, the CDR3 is TGCAGCGTTGAAGAGGTCAACACAGATACGCAGTATTTT. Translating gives CSVEEVNTDTQYF.

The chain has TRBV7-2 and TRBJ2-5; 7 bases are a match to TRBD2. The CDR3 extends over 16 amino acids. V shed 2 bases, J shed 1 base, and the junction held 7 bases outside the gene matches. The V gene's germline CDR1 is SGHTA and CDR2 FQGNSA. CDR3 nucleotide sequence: TGTGCCAGCAGCTTAAGCGGAGCGGGGCCCCAAGAGACCCAGTACTTC. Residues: CASSLSGAGPQETQYF. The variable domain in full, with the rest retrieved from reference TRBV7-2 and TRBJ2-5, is GAGVSQSPSNKVTEKGKDVELRCDPISGHTALYWYRQSLGQGLEFLIYFQGNSAPDKSGLPSDRFSAERTGGSVSTLTIQRTQQEDSAVYLCASSLSGAGPQETQYFGPGTRLLVL.

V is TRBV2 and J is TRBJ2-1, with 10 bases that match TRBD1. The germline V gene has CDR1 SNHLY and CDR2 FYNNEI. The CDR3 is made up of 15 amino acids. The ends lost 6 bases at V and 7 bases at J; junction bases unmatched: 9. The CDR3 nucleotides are TGTGCCAGCAGAGATGGTGGGACAGGGGCGAATGAGCAGTTCTTC. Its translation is CASRDGGTGANEQFF.

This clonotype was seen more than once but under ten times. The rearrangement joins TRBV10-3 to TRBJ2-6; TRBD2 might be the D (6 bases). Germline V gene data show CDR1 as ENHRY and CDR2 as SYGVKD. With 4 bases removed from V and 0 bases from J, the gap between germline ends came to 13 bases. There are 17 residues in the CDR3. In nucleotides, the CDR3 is TGTGCCATCAGTGGCGCCGGGAGTCGCTCTGGGGCCAACGTCCTGACTTTC. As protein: CAISGAGSRSGANVLTF.

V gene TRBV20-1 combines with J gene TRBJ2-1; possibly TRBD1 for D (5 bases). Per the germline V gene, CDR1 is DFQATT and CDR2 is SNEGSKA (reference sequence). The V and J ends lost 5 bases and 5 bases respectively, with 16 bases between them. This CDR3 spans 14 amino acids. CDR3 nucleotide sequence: TGCAGTGCTGGGGCAACGGGTGAGCACAATGAGCAGTTCTTC. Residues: CSAGATGEHNEQFF.

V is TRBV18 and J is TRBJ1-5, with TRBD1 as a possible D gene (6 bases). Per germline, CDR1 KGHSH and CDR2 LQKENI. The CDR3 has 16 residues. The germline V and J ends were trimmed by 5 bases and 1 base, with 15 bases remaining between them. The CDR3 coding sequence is TGTGCCAGCTCAGCCTTACAGGGTTACAGCAATCAGCCCCAGCATTTT. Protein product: CASSALQGYSNQPQHF.

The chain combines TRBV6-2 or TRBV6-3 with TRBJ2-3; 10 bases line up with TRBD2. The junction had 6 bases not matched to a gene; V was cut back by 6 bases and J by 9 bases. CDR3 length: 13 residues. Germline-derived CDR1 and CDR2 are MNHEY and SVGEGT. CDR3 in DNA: TGTGCCAGCAGGCGCTCTAGCGGGGGAACGCAGTATTTT. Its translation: CASRRSSGGTQYF.

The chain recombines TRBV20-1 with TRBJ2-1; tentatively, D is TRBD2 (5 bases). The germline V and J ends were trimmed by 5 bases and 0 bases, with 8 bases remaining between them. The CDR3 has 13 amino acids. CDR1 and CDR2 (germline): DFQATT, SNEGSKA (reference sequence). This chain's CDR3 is CSAAGNSYNEQFF. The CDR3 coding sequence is TGCAGTGCTGCCGGGAACTCCTACAATGAGCAGTTCTTC.

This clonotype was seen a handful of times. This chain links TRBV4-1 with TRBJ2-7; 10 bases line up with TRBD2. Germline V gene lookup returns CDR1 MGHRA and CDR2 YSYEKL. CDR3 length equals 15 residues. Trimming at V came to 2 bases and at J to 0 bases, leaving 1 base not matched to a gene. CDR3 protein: CASSQRTSGSYEQYF. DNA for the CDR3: TGCGCCAGCAGCCAAAGGACTAGCGGCTCCTACGAGCAGTACTTC.

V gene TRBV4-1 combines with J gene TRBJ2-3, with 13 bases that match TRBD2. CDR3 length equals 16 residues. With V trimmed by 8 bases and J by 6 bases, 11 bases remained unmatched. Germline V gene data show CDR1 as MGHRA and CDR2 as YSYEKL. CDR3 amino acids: CASVGLAGVSTDTQYF. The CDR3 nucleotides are TGCGCCAGCGTAGGACTAGCGGGAGTGTCTACGGATACGCAGTATTTT.

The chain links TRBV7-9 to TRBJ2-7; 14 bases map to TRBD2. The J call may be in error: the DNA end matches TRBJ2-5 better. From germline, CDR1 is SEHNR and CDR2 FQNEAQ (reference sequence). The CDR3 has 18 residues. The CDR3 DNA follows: TGTGCCAGCAGCTTAGGGACTAGCGGGAGGCAAAGGAAGGAGACCCAGTACTTC. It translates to CASSLGTSGRQRKETQYF.

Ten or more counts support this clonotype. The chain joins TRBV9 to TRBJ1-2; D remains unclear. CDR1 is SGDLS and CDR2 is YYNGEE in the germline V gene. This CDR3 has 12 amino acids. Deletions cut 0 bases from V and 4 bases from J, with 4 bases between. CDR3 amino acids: CASSVGSYGYTF. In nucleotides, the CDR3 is TGTGCCAGCAGCGTAGGCAGCTATGGCTACACCTTC.

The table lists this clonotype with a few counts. CDR3: CASTTSYARVPDEQFF. The DNA of the CDR3 is TGTGCCAGCACCACTAGTTATGCACGCGTACCCGATGAGCAGTTCTTC. The rearrangement links TRBV12-3 or TRBV12-4 to TRBJ2-1, with D maybe TRBD2 (5 bases). With 7 bases removed from V and 8 bases from J, the gap between germline ends came to 24 bases. CDR3 length equals 16 residues.

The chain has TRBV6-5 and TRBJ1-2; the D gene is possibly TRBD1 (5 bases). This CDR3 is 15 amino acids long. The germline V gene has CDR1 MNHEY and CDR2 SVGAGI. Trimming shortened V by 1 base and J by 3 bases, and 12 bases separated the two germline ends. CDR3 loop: CASSYLERGHYGYTF. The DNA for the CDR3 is TGTGCCAGCAGTTACTTGGAGCGGGGCCACTATGGCTACACCTTC.

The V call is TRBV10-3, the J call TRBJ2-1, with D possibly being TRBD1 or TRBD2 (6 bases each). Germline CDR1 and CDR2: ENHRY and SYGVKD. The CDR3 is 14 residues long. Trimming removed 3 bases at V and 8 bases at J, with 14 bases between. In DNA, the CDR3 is TGTGCCATCAGTGAAGAGTGGGGGGCCTATGAGCAGTTCTTC. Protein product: CAISEEWGAYEQFF.

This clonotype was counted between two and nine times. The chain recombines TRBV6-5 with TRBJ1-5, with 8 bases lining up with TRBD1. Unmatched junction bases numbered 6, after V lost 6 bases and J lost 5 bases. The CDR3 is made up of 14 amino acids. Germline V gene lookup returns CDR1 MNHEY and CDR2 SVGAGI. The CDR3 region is CASRVDRDYQPQHF. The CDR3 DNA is TGTGCCAGCAGAGTGGACAGGGACTATCAGCCCCAGCATTTT.

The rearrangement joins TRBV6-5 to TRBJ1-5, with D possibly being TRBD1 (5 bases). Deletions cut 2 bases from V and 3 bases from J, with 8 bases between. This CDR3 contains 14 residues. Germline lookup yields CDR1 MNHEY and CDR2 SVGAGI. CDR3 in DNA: TGTGCCAGCAGTTACGGACACAACAATCAGCCCCAGCATTTT. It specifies CASSYGHNNQPQHF.

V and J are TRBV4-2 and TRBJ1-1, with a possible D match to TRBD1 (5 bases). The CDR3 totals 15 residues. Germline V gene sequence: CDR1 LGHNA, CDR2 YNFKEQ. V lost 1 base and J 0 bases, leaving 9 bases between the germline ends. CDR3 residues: CASSQGTGVNTEAFF. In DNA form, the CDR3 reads TGTGCCAGCAGCCAAGGAACAGGAGTGAACACTGAAGCTTTCTTT.

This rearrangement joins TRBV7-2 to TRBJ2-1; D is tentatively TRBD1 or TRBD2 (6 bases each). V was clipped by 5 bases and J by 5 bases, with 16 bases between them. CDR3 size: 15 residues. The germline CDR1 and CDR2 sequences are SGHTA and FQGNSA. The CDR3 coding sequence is TGTGCCAGCAGCCCTCGGAGGGGGGACAACAATGAGCAGTTCTTC. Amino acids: CASSPRRGDNNEQFF.